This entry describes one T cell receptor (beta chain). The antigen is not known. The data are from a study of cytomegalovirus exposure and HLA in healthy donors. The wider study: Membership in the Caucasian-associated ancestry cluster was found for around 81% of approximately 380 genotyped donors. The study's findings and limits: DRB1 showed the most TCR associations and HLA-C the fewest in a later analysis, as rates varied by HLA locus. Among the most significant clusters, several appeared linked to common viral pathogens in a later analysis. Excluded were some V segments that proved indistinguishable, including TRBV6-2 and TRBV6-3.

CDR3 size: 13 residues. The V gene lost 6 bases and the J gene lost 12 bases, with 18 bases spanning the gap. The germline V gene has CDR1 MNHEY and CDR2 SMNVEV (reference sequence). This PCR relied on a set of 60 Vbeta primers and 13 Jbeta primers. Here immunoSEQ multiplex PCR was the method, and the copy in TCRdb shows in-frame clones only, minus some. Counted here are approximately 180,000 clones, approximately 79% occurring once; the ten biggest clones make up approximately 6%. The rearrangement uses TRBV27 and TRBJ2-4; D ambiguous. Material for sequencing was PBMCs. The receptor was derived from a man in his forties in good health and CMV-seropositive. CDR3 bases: TGTGCCAGCAGCACAACCGGAATGGGCTGTCAGTACTTC. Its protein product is CASSTTGMGCQYF.